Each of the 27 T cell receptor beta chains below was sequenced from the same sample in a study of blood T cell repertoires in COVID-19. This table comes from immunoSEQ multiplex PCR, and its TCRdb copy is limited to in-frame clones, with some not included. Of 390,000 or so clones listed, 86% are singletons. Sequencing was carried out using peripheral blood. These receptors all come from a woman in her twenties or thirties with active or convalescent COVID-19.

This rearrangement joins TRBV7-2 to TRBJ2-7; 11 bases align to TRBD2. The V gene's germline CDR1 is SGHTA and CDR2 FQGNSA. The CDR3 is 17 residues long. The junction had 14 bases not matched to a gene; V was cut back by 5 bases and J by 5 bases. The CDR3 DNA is TGTGCCAGCAGCCCGAGTCTAGCGGGAGGACCAAGCGACGAGCAGTACTTC. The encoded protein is CASSPSLAGGPSDEQYF.

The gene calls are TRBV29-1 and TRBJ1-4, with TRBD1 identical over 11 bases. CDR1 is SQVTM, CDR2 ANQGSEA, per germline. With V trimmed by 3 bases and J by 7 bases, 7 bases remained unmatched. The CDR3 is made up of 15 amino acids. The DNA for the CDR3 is TGCAGCGTTGAGGACAGGGGGCGCGTCTGTGAAAAACTGTTTTTT. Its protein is CSVEDRGRVCEKLFF.

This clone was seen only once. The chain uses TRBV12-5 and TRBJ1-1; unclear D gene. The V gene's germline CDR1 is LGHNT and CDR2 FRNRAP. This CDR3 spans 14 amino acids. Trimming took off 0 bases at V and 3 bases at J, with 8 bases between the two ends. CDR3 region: CASGLVPRDTEAFF. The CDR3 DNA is TGTGCTAGTGGTTTGGTACCTCGGGACACTGAAGCTTTCTTT.

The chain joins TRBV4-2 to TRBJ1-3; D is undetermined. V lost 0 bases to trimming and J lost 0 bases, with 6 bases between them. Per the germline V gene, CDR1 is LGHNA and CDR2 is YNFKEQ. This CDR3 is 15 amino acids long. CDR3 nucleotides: TGTGCCAGCAGCCAAGAAATAGCCTCTGGAAACACCATATATTTT. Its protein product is CASSQEIASGNTIYF.

CDR3 amino acids: CASSLGTGRTNTEAFF. The CDR3 DNA reads TGCGCCAGCAGCTTGGGGACAGGGAGGACGAACACTGAAGCTTTCTTT. The chain links TRBV5-1 to TRBJ1-1; TRBD1 matches at 8 bases. Trimming at V came to 0 bases and at J to 1 base, leaving 5 bases not matched to a gene. This CDR3 region has 16 residues. Germline lookup yields CDR1 SGHRS and CDR2 YFSETQ.

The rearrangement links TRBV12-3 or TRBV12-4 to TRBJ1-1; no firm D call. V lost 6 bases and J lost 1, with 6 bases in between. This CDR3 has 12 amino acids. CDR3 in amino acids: CASSFWNTEAFF. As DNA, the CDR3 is TGTGCCAGCAGCTTTTGGAACACTGAAGCTTTCTTT.

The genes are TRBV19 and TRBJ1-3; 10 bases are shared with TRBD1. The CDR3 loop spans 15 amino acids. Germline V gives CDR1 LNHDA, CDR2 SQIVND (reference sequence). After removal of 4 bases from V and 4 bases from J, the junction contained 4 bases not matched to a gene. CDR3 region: CASSTGTGAGNTIYF. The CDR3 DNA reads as TGTGCCAGTAGTACAGGGACAGGGGCAGGAAACACCATATATTTT.

CDR3 amino acids: CASSYRQGGSGNTIYF. The CDR3 nucleotides are TGTGCCAGCAGCTACCGACAGGGGGGGTCTGGAAACACCATATATTTT. The chain recombines TRBV3-1 (or the pseudogene TRBV3-2) with TRBJ1-3, with 9 bases fitting TRBD1. The CDR3 has 16 amino acids. The junction had 6 bases not matched to a gene; V was cut back by 5 bases and J by 1 base. CDR1 and CDR2 from the germline V gene are LGHDT and YNNKEL (reference sequence).

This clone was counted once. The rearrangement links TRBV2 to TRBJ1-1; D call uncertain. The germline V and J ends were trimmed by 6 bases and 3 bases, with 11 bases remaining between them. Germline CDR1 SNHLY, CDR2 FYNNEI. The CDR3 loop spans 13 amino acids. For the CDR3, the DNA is TGTGCCAGCAGAGCTGCAGGTGACACTGAAGCTTTCTTT. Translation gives CASRAAGDTEAFF.

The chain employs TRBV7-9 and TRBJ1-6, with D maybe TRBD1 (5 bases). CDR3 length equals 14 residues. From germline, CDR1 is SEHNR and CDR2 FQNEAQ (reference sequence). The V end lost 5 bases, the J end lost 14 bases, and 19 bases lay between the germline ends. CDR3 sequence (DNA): TGTGCCAGCAGCCCCATTGGGGACCGGGGGACCCTCCACTTT. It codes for CASSPIGDRGTLHF.

The CDR3 here is CASRGAGTANTGELFF. The CDR3, as DNA: TGTGCCAGTAGGGGGGCCGGGACAGCGAACACCGGGGAGCTGTTTTTT. This chain connects TRBV19 to TRBJ2-2; 7 positions agree with TRBD1. The CDR3 is 16 residues long. The junction had 7 bases not matched to a gene; V was cut back by 6 bases and J by 0 bases. CDR1 and CDR2 from the germline V gene are LNHDA and SQIVND (reference sequence).

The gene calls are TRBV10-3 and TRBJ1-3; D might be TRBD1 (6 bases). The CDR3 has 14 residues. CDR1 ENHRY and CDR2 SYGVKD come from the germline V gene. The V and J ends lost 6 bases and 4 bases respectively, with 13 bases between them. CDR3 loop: CAIRPDSSGNTIYF. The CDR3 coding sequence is TGTGCCATCAGACCGGACAGCAGCGGAAACACCATATATTTT.

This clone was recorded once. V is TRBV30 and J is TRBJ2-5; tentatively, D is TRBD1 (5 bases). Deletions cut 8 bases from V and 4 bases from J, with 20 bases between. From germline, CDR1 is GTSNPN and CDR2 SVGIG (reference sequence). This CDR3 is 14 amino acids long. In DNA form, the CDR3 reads TGTGCCGGAAGGGGTGGATTGCACCTAGAGACCCAGTACTTC. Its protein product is CAGRGGLHLETQYF.

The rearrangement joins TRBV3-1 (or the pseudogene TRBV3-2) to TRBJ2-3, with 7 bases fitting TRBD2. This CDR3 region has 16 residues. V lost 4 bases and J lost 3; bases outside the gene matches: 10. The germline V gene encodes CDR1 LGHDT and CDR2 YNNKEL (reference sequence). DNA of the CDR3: TGTGCCAGCAGCCGTTTGAAGCGGGGTACGACAGATACGCAGTATTTT. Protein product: CASSRLKRGTTDTQYF.

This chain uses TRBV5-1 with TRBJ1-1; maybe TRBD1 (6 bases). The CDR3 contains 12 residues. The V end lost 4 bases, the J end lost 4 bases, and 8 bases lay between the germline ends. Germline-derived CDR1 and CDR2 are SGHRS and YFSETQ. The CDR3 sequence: CASSTGPTEAFF. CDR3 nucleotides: TGCGCCAGCAGCACAGGGCCCACTGAAGCTTTCTTT.

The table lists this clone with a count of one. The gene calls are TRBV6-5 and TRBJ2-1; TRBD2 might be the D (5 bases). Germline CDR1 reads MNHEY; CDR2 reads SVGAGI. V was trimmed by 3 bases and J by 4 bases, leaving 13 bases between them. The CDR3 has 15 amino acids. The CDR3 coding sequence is TGTGCCAGCAGTTATGCGGGCCCAGAATACAATGAGCAGTTCTTC. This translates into CASSYAGPEYNEQFF.

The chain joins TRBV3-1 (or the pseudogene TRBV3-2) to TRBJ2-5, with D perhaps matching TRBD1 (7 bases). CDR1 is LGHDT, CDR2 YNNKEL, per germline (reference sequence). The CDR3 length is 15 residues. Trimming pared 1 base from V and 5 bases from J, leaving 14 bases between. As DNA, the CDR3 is TGTGCCAGCAGCCAAGGACAGGGAGGAGGGGAGACCCAGTACTTC. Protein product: CASSQGQGGGETQYF.

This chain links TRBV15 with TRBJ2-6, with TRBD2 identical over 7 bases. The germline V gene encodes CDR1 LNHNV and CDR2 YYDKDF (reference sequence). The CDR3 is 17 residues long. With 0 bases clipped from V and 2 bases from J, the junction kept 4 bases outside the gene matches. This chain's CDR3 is CATSRDRGVTGANVLTF. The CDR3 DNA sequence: TGTGCCACCAGCAGAGATCGGGGGGTAACTGGGGCCAACGTCCTGACTTTC.

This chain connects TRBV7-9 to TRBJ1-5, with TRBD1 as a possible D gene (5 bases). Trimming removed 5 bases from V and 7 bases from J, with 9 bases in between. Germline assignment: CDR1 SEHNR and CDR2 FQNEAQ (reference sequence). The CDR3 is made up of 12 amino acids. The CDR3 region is CASSPGGQPQHF. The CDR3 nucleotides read TGTGCCAGCAGCCCCGGGGGGCAGCCCCAGCATTTT.

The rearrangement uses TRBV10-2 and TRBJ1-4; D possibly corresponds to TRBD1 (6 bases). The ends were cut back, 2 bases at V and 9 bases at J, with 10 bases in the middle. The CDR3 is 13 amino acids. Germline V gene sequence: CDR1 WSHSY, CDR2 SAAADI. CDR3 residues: CASSEVQGKKLFF. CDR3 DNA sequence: TGCGCCAGCAGTGAGGTACAGGGTAAAAAACTGTTTTTT.

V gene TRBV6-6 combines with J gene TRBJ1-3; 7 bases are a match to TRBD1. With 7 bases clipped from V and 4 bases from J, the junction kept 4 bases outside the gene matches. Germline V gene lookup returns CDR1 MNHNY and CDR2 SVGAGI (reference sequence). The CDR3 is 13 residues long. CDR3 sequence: CASTPGQGNTIYF. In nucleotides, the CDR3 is TGTGCCAGCACCCCGGGACAGGGAAACACCATATATTTT.

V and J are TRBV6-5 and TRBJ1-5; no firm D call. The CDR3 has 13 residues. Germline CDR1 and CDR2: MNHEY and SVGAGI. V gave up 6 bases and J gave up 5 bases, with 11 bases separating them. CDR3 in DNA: TGTGCCAGCAGAGAGACAAGTTATCAGCCCCAGCATTTT. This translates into CASRETSYQPQHF.

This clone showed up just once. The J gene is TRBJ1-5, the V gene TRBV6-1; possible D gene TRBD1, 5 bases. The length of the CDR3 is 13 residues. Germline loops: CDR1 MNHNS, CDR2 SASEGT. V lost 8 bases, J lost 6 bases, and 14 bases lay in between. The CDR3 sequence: CASERDSIQPQHF. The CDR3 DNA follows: TGTGCCAGCGAGAGAGACAGTATTCAGCCCCAGCATTTT.

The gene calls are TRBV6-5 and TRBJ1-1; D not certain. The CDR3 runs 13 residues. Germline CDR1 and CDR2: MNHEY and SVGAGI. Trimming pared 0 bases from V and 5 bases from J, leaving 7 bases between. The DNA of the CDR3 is TGTGCCAGCAGTTACTCGAGGGCTACTGAAGCTTTCTTT. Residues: CASSYSRATEAFF.

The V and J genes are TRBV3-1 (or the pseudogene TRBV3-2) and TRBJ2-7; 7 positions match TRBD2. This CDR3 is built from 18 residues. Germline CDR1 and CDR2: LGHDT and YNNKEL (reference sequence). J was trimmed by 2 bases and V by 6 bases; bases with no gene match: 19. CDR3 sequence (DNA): TGTGCCAGCAGTCTAGCGGTGAGTCGGCGGTTGCACCCCTACGAGCAGTACTTC. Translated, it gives CASSLAVSRRLHPYEQYF.

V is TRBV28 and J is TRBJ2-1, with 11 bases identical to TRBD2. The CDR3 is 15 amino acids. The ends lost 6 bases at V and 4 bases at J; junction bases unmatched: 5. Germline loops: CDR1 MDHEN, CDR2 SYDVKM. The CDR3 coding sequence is TGTGCCAGCAGATTACTAGCGGGGGCTTACAATGAGCAGTTCTTC. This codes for CASRLLAGAYNEQFF.

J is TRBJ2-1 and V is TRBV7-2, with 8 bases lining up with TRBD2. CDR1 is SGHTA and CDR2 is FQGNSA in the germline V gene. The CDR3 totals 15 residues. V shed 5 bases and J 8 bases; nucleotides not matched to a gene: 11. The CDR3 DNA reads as TGTGCCAGCAGCCCTTACGGGACTAGTGGGTATGAGCAGTTCTTC. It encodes CASSPYGTSGYEQFF.